A selection of T cell receptor beta chains follows, all from one sample in a study of shared clonotypes between healthy human individuals. The table came from immunoSEQ multiplex PCR; TCRdb's copy has only in-frame clones and leaves some out. Of 2,500,000 or so clones in the sample, roughly 93% were seen once. The sequenced material came from naive CD4+ T cells from PBMCs. The receptors were sampled from a man between 18 and 35 years old in good health. Some clones in this sample may be carry-over from other donors' samples. Each CDR3 is given with its conserved first and last residue.

j_call	cdr3_length	v_call	cdr3_aa
TRBJ2-7	14	TRBV18	CASSPRTGGYEQYF
TRBJ1-1	13	TRBV28	CASSLRGRTEAFF
TRBJ2-3	13	TRBV7-3	CASSPSTVDTQYF
TRBJ1-2	15	TRBV27	CASSSLGAQPYGYTF
TRBJ2-5	13	TRBV27	CASSFRGRETQYF
TRBJ2-1	15	TRBV11-2	CASSSGVGGYNEQFF
TRBJ2-1	16	TRBV6-5	CASSYFPGGTYNEQFF
TRBJ1-1	13	TRBV2	CASGSEVNTEAFF
TRBJ2-7	19	TRBV27	CASSLFALTGSERGHEQYF
TRBJ1-4	14	TRBV5-8	CASSAWGADEKLFF
TRBJ1-2	14	TRBV28	CASTIQGVGYGYTF
TRBJ2-5	15	TRBV6-1	CASSAQGVGQETQYF
TRBJ2-3	14	TRBV10-3	CAISGNRNTDTQYF
TRBJ2-3	13	TRBV5-1	CASSPGVKDTQYF
TRBJ2-3	14	TRBV9	CASSLEGGTDTQYF
TRBJ1-2	16	TRBV5-8	CASSTQDRGVIYGYTF
TRBJ2-2	15	TRBV7-2	CASSLVQGIGGELFF
TRBJ2-3	15	TRBV9	CASSVATGGTDTQYF
TRBJ1-1	14	TRBV28	CASSIGQFHTEAFF
TRBJ1-6	14	TRBV18	CASSPLALNSPLHF
TRBJ2-1	16	TRBV5-1	CASSSGLAGGVDEQFF
TRBJ2-3	15	TRBV7-3	CASSSLAHSTDTQYF
TRBJ2-5	17	TRBV11-3	CASSTGLAGGPRETQYF
TRBJ2-6	15	TRBV2	CASEEGAAGANVLTF
TRBJ1-1	13	TRBV7-3	CASSTPWGDEAFF
TRBJ2-7	15	TRBV6-1	CASILGQGNTYEQYF
TRBJ1-2	14	TRBV4-1	CASSQAPGGYGYTF
TRBJ1-2	11	TRBV5-1	CASSRDRVETF
TRBJ2-5	16	TRBV19	CASRYGVGAKQETQYF
TRBJ1-5	15	TRBV6-5	CASSYGGPGNQPQHF
TRBJ2-7	14	TRBV5-1	CASSLVQGSYEQYF
TRBJ1-5	15	TRBV19	CASHPGRQGPQPQHF
TRBJ1-1	16	TRBV28	CASSPWGGYGKTEAFF
TRBJ1-2	11	TRBV4-1	CASSQVSGYTF
TRBJ2-6	16	TRBV11-1	CASSGRWASGANVLTF
TRBJ1-1	12	TRBV27	CASSLPGTEAFF
TRBJ2-3	13	TRBV25-1	CASSGQGEDTQYF
TRBJ2-5	16	TRBV11-2	CASSLRRRAGGETQYF
TRBJ2-7	14	TRBV2	CASRSGSGAYEQYF
TRBJ2-2	17	TRBV5-1	CASSLPLDSENTGELFF
TRBJ1-4	13	TRBV9	CASSKGTGEKLFF
TRBJ1-2	14	TRBV9	CASSLSGALLGYTF
TRBJ2-4	14	TRBV27	CASSPRQGVNIQYF
TRBJ1-5	14	TRBV6-1	CASSSAGTSLPQHF
TRBJ2-5	14	TRBV9	CASSRTSGQETQYF
TRBJ2-5	14	TRBV27	CASSSRPVGETQYF
TRBJ2-3	16	TRBV9	CASSPIPDRTGGTQYF
TRBJ2-1	14	TRBV6-1	CASRIAGSYNEQFF
TRBJ2-1	17	TRBV5-1	CASSWGGVGSSYNEQFF
TRBJ1-2	14	TRBV28	CASSFGAALYGYTF